This T cell receptor beta chain stems from a study of T cells after yellow fever vaccination. TCRdb ran MiXCR on the 5' RACE reads and lists one entry per CDR3 protein. The table has about 99,000 distinct CDR3 sequences, approximately 6.3% seen once. This clonotype occurred a few times. The receptor was derived from a man aged 18 to 35 who received the YFV17D yellow fever vaccine. The sample here was CD8+ T cells sorted from PBMCs, taken 10 days after the yellow fever booster vaccination.

For the CDR3, the DNA is TGCGCCAGCAGTCCGTCCTGGGATGGGGATACGCAGTATTTT. This codes for CASSPSWDGDTQYF. V and J are TRBV4-3 and TRBJ2-3, with D unclear. CDR3 length equals 14 residues. CDR1 LGHNA and CDR2 YSLEER come from the germline V gene. V was cut by 6 bases and J by 6 bases, with 16 bases left in between.